This TCR beta chain is drawn from a study of shared clonotypes between healthy human individuals (dated by TCRdb to about 2020). Study-level background: A few men and two women, aged 18 to 49 years, made up the cohort. For each donor, CD4 naive and CD4 memory were each run on three plates, CD8 naive on two plates, and CD8 memory on one plate. Per donor, leukapheresis produced somewhere between about 0.85 and 9.5 billion PBMCs. To estimate repertoire size and how much clonotype sharing occurs between individuals, the study deeply sequenced the blood TCR repertoires of several healthy adults. To increase sequencing depth and limit assay-specific biases, TCR repertoire library preparation and sequencing were carried out by different laboratories using diverse techniques. The full study reports these points: Sampling was limited to blood, and TCR repertoires in tissue likely differ from TCR repertoires in blood. Based on pairwise subsampling, the degree of clonotype sharing among donors was expected to be affected by sequencing depth. The small number of donors limited the genetic and exposure-history diversity represented. Higher generation probabilities were observed for clonotypes shared by all four sorted-subset donors than for non-shared clonotypes. When a handful of donors were compared, the shared fraction of clonotypes was roughly 5% for naive CD4, more than 3% for naive CD8, more than 2% for memory CD4, and less than 0.5% for memory CD8. Naive subsets generally had larger estimated clonotype richness than memory subsets. Incomplete sequencing was indicated by rarefaction of sorted-subset datasets, despite the large sequencing depth.

This clone was seen a handful of times. Its cognate antigen has yet to be identified. No much larger clonotype is one base removed from it; base qualities were not supplied. The donors were healthy, HIV-negative adults who had no recently reported acute infections or vaccinations. Only Caucasian adults living in Nashville, Tennessee, USA were represented among the donors. CD4+ T cells were enriched by magnetic negative selection; naive cells were then positively selected on CD45RA, and the negative fraction formed the memory subset. After blood collection by leukapheresis, PBMCs were isolated using Ficoll-Histopaque density gradient centrifugation and then cryopreserved in the vapor phase of liquid nitrogen. Purity and quantity of every magnetically sorted T cell population were checked by analytical flow cytometry. Genomic DNA was isolated from every sorted fraction and measured by UV absorbance on a Nanodrop 2000c.

From a lookup of the germline V gene, CDR1 and CDR2 are SGDLS and YYNGEE. The CDR3 contains 15 residues, cysteine and phenylalanine counted. The kept DNA is CDR3 alone, 45 bases in frame from the first base. V was cut back by 0 bases and J by 2 bases, leaving a gap of 11 bases between them. Using the deep immunoSEQ assay, multiplex PCR amplified TCR CDR3 regions from genomic DNA. Extracted genomic DNA from each cell subset was spread evenly across all wells of several immunoSEQ 96-well plates, with each plate serving as a replicate. For sorted subsets, approximately 190 ng of genomic DNA, equivalent to some 30,000 T cell genomes, went into each replicate PCR. Purified libraries were quantified with a Qubit 3.0 fluorometer, sized on a Bioanalyzer 2100, and re-quantified with the KAPA Library Quantification kit. A separate single-read 150-cycle Illumina NextSeq 550 flow cell was used to sequence each immunoSEQ 96-well plate. Under the source paper's analysis protocol: Because only junctional sequences without quality scores were contained in the immunoSEQ output, filtering matching that applied to full-length reads could not be performed. To assign V/J genes and CDR3, sequences were annotated using PyIR, a Python wrapper for IgBLAST v1.9, with IMGT germline references. Reads were filtered out if the reads had weak V/J assignments (E-value above 1e-6), no CDR3, stop codons, out-of-frame junctions, or ambiguous translated residues. V3J clonotypes were defined as sequences sharing the same inferred V gene, J gene, and CDR3 amino acid sequence. Percentage overlap between repertoires was calculated by dividing the number of shared unique clonotypes by the size of the smaller repertoire. Richness of each repertoire was evaluated using RTK rarefaction, the Chao1 estimator, and Recon v2.1 estimates of unobserved clonotypes. Generation probabilities for all TCRbeta clonotypes obtained by the gDNA method from four donors were computed using OLGA. TCRdb took over this immuneACCESS table, retaining in-frame rearrangements with V and J assigned. Such tables are incomplete; in checked studies, under half of the missing clones stem from an unresolved V gene, and the remainder is unexplained. V, J and clone size were drawn from that table, and D and trimming were deduced from the DNA. Across this sample there are 2.3 million or so clones, with more than 80% seen only once. 0.35% to 0.45% of the sample comes from the top ten.

The origin of this receptor is a young man in good health. Some clones in this sample may be carry-over from other donors' samples. Sequenced: naive CD4+ T cells from PBMCs. Sample cell subset or site, as interpreted from the label and publication: CD45RA+ positively selected. The chain is made from TRBV9 and TRBJ1-1; no confident D gene assignment can be made. The CDR3 amino acid sequence is: CASSVVQGKNTEAFF. In nucleotide form, the sequence is TGTGCCAGCAGCGTAGTACAAGGTAAAAACACTGAAGCTTTCTTT.